One and the same sample provided the 30 T cell receptor beta chains below, sequenced in a study of control samples from healthy donors and cancer patients. The method was immunoSEQ multiplex PCR; TCRdb's version includes in-frame clones alone and lacks a portion of them. The sample records 65,000 to 90,000 clones, approximately 91% being singletons. Source material: PBMCs. The receptors were sampled from a woman aged 45-65 years with colorectal cancer.

The chain couples TRBV20-1 to TRBJ2-1; no reliable D call. The CDR3 consists of 11 residues. Germline-derived CDR1 and CDR2 are DFQATT and SNEGSKA (reference sequence). V dropped 8 bases and J dropped 4 bases, with 9 bases sitting between them. The CDR3 loop is CSSREYNEQFF. CDR3 in DNA: TGCAGTAGCCGTGAGTACAATGAGCAGTTCTTC.

A word on this clone: Distinct nucleotide sequences in the sample also encode this CDR3. The chain uses TRBV12-5 and TRBJ2-1; TRBD1 might be the D (5 bases). This CDR3 is built from 12 residues. V lost 1 base, J lost 9 bases, and 7 bases lay in between. Germline CDR1 LGHNT, CDR2 FRNRAP. The CDR3 sequence is CASGLGQTEQFF. CDR3 DNA: TGTGCTAGTGGTTTGGGACAGACTGAGCAGTTCTTC. Drawing the rest from reference TRBV12-5 and TRBJ2-1, the complete variable domain is DARVTQTPRHKVTEMGQEVTMRCQPILGHNTVFWYRQTMMQGLELLAYFRNRAPLDDSGMPKDRFSAEMPDATLATLKIQPSEPRDSAVYFCASGLGQTEQFFGPGTRLTVL.

V gene TRBV18 combines with J gene TRBJ1-1, with TRBD1 matching 8 bases. This CDR3 has 16 residues. Unmatched junction bases numbered 8, after V lost 4 bases and J lost 1 base. Per the germline V gene, CDR1 is KGHSH and CDR2 is LQKENI. CDR3 region: CASSRRQGTENTEAFF. CDR3 in DNA: TGTGCCAGCTCACGTAGACAGGGGACTGAGAACACTGAAGCTTTCTTT.

The V and J genes are TRBV7-3 and TRBJ2-5; no clear D. Germline CDR1 is SGHTA and CDR2 is FQGTGA. The CDR3 runs to 13 residues. V dropped 2 bases and J dropped 5 bases, with 9 bases sitting between them. The CDR3: CASSLGDRETQYF. For the CDR3, the DNA is TGTGCCAGCAGCTTAGGGGATAGGGAGACCCAGTACTTC.

The genes are TRBV6-5 and TRBJ2-4, with D uncertain. CDR1 and CDR2 (germline): MNHEY, SVGAGI. V was cut by 6 bases and J by 0 bases, with 12 bases left in between. The CDR3 has 15 residues. The CDR3 sequence: CASSPRRLAKNIQYF. CDR3 nucleotides: TGTGCCAGCAGCCCCAGAAGGTTAGCCAAAAACATTCAGTACTTC.

The J gene is TRBJ1-2, the V gene TRBV6-5; 8 nucleotides match TRBD1. From germline, CDR1 is MNHEY and CDR2 SVGAGI. Losses at the gene ends were 8 bases for V and 4 bases for J; bases not matched to a gene: 9. The CDR3 length is 14 residues. CDR3 in amino acids: CASSPGTGFYGYTF. The CDR3 DNA reads TGTGCCAGCTCTCCAGGGACAGGATTCTATGGCTACACCTTC.

This clone came up a few times. This chain uses TRBV19 with TRBJ1-6, with 9 bases matching TRBD1. Germline assignment: CDR1 LNHDA and CDR2 SQIVND (reference sequence). CDR3 length equals 15 residues. The junction had 4 bases not matched to a gene; V was cut back by 6 bases and J by 4 bases. The CDR3 DNA is TGTGCCAGTAGGCCGGGACAGGGTTATAATTCACCCCTCCACTTT. Its translation is CASRPGQGYNSPLHF. Full variable domain (remainder filled in from reference TRBV19 and TRBJ1-6): DGGITQSPKYLFRKEGQNVTLSCEQNLNHDAMYWYRQDPGQGLRLIYYSQIVNDFQKGDIAEGYSVSREKKESFPLTVTSAQKNPTAFYLCASRPGQGYNSPLHFGNGTRLTVT.

This clone was detected only a few times. The CDR3 is CASSSNRENTEAFF. The CDR3 nucleotides read TGTGCCAGCAGTTCCAACAGGGAGAACACTGAAGCTTTCTTT. This chain links TRBV27 with TRBJ1-1; the D gene is possibly TRBD1 (6 bases). The germline gives CDR1 MNHEY, CDR2 SMNVEV (reference sequence). V lost 4 bases and J 1 base, leaving 10 bases between the germline ends. This CDR3 has 14 residues.

This chain links TRBV27 with TRBJ2-4; D remains unclear. CDR3 length equals 11 residues. V was pared by 5 bases and J by 8 bases, with 7 bases between. The germline CDR1 and CDR2 sequences are MNHEY and SMNVEV (reference sequence). As DNA, the CDR3 is TGTGCCAGCAGTCCTGGGGACATTCAGTACTTC. Its translation is CASSPGDIQYF.

The chain carries TRBV4-3 and TRBJ1-4; D perhaps matches TRBD1 (6 bases). Germline assignment: CDR1 LGHNA and CDR2 YSLEER. Trimming pared 0 bases from V and 7 bases from J, leaving 15 bases between. The CDR3 runs to 16 residues. CDR3: CASSQDMGGKSEKLFF. The CDR3 bases are TGCGCCAGCAGCCAAGATATGGGGGGCAAAAGTGAAAAACTGTTTTTT.

This chain links TRBV6-6 with TRBJ2-7; no clear D. Germline V gene lookup returns CDR1 MNHNY and CDR2 SVGAGI (reference sequence). The CDR3 spans 14 residues. Trimming shortened V by 0 bases and J by 0 bases, and 6 bases separated the two germline ends. As DNA, the CDR3 is TGTGCCAGCAGTTACTCCGGTAGCTCCTACGAGCAGTACGTC. This sequence encodes CASSYSGSSYEQYV.

The gene calls are TRBV2 and TRBJ2-4, with D possibly being TRBD1 or TRBD2 (5 bases each). The CDR3 runs 14 residues. Deletions cut 8 bases from V and 8 bases from J, with 19 bases between. Germline CDR1 and CDR2: SNHLY and FYNNEI. For the CDR3, the DNA is TGTGCCAGCGCCCCCCGAGGGGAACGGGACATTCAGTACTTC. This encodes CASAPRGERDIQYF.

DNA of the CDR3: TGTGCCAGTAGTATATATCAGCAGGGCCCTAATGAAAAACTGTTTTTT. Its protein is CASSIYQQGPNEKLFF. This rearrangement joins TRBV19 to TRBJ1-4; maybe TRBD1 (5 bases). The V and J ends lost 2 bases and 3 bases respectively, with 13 bases between them. The CDR3 totals 16 residues. Germline V gives CDR1 LNHDA, CDR2 SQIVND (reference sequence). Drawing the rest from reference TRBV19 and TRBJ1-4, the complete variable domain is DGGITQSPKYLFRKEGQNVTLSCEQNLNHDAMYWYRQDPGQGLRLIYYSQIVNDFQKGDIAEGYSVSREKKESFPLTVTSAQKNPTAFYLCASSIYQQGPNEKLFFGSGTQLSVL.

In this sample, this clone turned up once. This sequence joins TRBV2 and TRBJ1-2; unclear D gene. The germline V gene encodes CDR1 SNHLY and CDR2 FYNNEI. The CDR3 spans 11 residues. V dropped 6 bases and J dropped 4 bases, with 6 bases sitting between them. The CDR3 region has the DNA TGTGCCAGCAGGACTGGCTATGGCTACACCTTC. Its translation: CASRTGYGYTF.

The chain carries TRBV7-9 and TRBJ1-3; D may be TRBD1 (6 bases). The CDR3 sequence is 14 residues long. V was cut by 5 bases and J by 4 bases, with 12 bases left in between. The germline V gene encodes CDR1 SEHNR and CDR2 FQNEAQ (reference sequence). The CDR3 bases are TGTGCCAGCAGCACCACAGGGTCCGGAAACACCATATATTTT. Its protein product is CASSTTGSGNTIYF.

The V call is TRBV7-2, the J call TRBJ2-5; D might be TRBD1 (5 bases). CDR1 is SGHTA and CDR2 is FQGNSA in the germline V gene. V lost 1 base and J lost 5, with 14 bases in between. This CDR3 has 15 amino acids. CDR3 in DNA: TGTGCCAGCAGCTTAGTTTCCTCAGGGTGGGAGACCCAGTACTTC. Residues: CASSLVSSGWETQYF.

The chain links TRBV19 to TRBJ1-2; D gene uncertain. Germline CDR1 reads LNHDA; CDR2 reads SQIVND (reference sequence). The V and J ends lost 4 bases and 3 bases respectively, with 18 bases between them. The CDR3 runs 16 residues. The CDR3 loop is CASSTHSAGTDYGYTF. DNA of the CDR3: TGTGCCAGTAGTACTCACTCGGCGGGCACCGACTATGGCTACACCTTC.

The genes are TRBV7-2 and TRBJ1-3, with unresolved D. This CDR3 comprises 14 residues. Germline CDR1 reads SGHTA; CDR2 reads FQGNSA. V was shortened by 1 base and J by 3 bases, with 7 bases between the two germline ends. CDR3 DNA: TGTGCCAGCAGCTTAGAAACGGTTGGAAACACCATATATTTT. The encoded protein is CASSLETVGNTIYF.

The chain carries TRBV3-1 (or the pseudogene TRBV3-2) and TRBJ1-6; no reliable D call. The CDR3 has 13 residues. V was trimmed by 4 bases and J by 11 bases, leaving 12 bases between them. CDR1 is LGHDT, CDR2 YNNKEL, per germline (reference sequence). The CDR3 region has the DNA TGTGCCAGCAGCCCTTCAGGCGGGACACCCCTCCACTTT. This sequence encodes CASSPSGGTPLHF.

The V gene is TRBV15, the J gene TRBJ1-6, with TRBD1 matching over 8 bases. The CDR3 covers 15 residues. Germline V lookup: CDR1 LNHNV, CDR2 YYDKDF (reference sequence). V shed 1 base, J shed 6 bases, and the junction held 2 bases outside the gene matches. CDR3 loop: CATSRAQGGNSPLHF. The CDR3 nucleotides read TGTGCCACCAGCAGAGCACAGGGGGGTAATTCACCCCTCCACTTT.

The gene calls are TRBV7-9 and TRBJ2-5, with no clear D. Per the germline V gene, CDR1 is SEHNR and CDR2 is FQNEAQ (reference sequence). The length of the CDR3 is 15 residues. Trimming took off 5 bases at V and 0 bases at J, with 13 bases between the two ends. CDR3 DNA: TGTGCCAGCAGCCCGGCCCCACTGTACCAAGAGACCCAGTACTTC. Its translation is CASSPAPLYQETQYF.

This clone was counted a few times. This chain joins TRBV19 and TRBJ2-3; 13 nucleotides agree with TRBD2. The CDR3 extends over 16 amino acids. The J segment lost 1 base and the V segment lost 3 bases, leaving 1 base of the junction unmatched. Germline CDR1 LNHDA, CDR2 SQIVND (reference sequence). In nucleotides, the CDR3 is TGTGCCAGTAGTATTGGACTAGCGGGGGGCACAGATACGCAGTATTTT. Residues: CASSIGLAGGTDTQYF.

The chain couples TRBV28 to TRBJ2-2; 12 bases line up with TRBD2. Unmatched junction bases numbered 16, after V lost 7 bases and J lost 7 bases. The CDR3 sequence is 18 residues long. CDR1 MDHEN and CDR2 SYDVKM come from the germline V gene. DNA of the CDR3: TGTGCCAGCATCACGGATGGGCTAGCGGGGGGGCCCGGCGGGGAGCTGTTTTTT. Protein sequence: CASITDGLAGGPGGELFF.

The CDR3 region is CASSLVFSGTLHNEQFF. The CDR3 nucleotides are TGTGCCAGCAGCTTAGTGTTTAGCGGGACTCTCCACAATGAGCAGTTCTTC. The chain couples TRBV7-9 to TRBJ2-1; 8 bases match TRBD2. Trimming cost V 1 base and J 5 bases; bases outside gene matches: 10. This CDR3 is built from 17 residues. The germline V gene encodes CDR1 SEHNR and CDR2 FQNEAQ (reference sequence).

The chain links TRBV19 to TRBJ2-5; no reliable D call. The CDR3 is made up of 12 amino acids. The V end was cut by 3 bases, the J end by 4 bases, with 6 bases between. Germline V gene data show CDR1 as LNHDA and CDR2 as SQIVND (reference sequence). This chain's CDR3 is CASSMVGETQYF. DNA for the CDR3: TGTGCCAGTAGTATGGTGGGAGAGACCCAGTACTTC.

The chain recombines TRBV18 with TRBJ2-5; TRBD1 agrees at 7 bases. Germline V gene data show CDR1 as KGHSH and CDR2 as LQKENI. CDR3 size: 13 residues. V lost 4 bases, J lost 2 bases, and 1 base stayed unmatched. CDR3 in DNA: TGTGCCAGCTCACGGGACAGACAAGAGACCCAGTACTTC. This sequence encodes CASSRDRQETQYF.

This rearrangement joins TRBV28 to TRBJ1-2, with D possibly matching TRBD1 (6 bases). This CDR3 comprises 13 residues. Germline CDR1 reads MDHEN; CDR2 reads SYDVKM. The V end was cut by 10 bases, the J end by 0 bases, with 12 bases between. The chain's CDR3 is CANQDRTNYGYTF. CDR3 nucleotides: TGTGCCAACCAGGACAGAACTAACTATGGCTACACCTTC.

This clone was seen just once. V gene TRBV7-2 combines with J gene TRBJ1-2, with D unresolved. Germline V gives CDR1 SGHTA, CDR2 FQGNSA. This CDR3 region has 17 residues. Trimming removed 1 base at V and 3 bases at J, with 18 bases between. The CDR3 DNA reads TGTGCCAGCAGCTTAGATTCGGGTGGCGGGCTTCACTATGGCTACACCTTC. This translates into CASSLDSGGGLHYGYTF.

CDR3 sequence (DNA): TGTGCCACCAGTGAAGGCACCGGGGAGCTGTTTTTT. It specifies CATSEGTGELFF. This chain joins TRBV24-1 and TRBJ2-2, with D unresolved. The CDR3 is made up of 12 amino acids. Germline assignment: CDR1 KGHDR and CDR2 SFDVKD. The germline V and J ends were trimmed by 4 bases and 4 bases, with 3 bases remaining between them.

V is TRBV7-8 and J is TRBJ1-1, with D possibly matching TRBD1 (5 bases). In germline, CDR1 is SGHVS, CDR2 FQNEAQ. V lost 3 bases and J 3 bases, leaving 8 bases between the germline ends. This CDR3 is built from 13 residues. In DNA, the CDR3 is TGTGCCAGCAGCTTCGGGGGATACACTGAAGCTTTCTTT. Amino acid sequence: CASSFGGYTEAFF.